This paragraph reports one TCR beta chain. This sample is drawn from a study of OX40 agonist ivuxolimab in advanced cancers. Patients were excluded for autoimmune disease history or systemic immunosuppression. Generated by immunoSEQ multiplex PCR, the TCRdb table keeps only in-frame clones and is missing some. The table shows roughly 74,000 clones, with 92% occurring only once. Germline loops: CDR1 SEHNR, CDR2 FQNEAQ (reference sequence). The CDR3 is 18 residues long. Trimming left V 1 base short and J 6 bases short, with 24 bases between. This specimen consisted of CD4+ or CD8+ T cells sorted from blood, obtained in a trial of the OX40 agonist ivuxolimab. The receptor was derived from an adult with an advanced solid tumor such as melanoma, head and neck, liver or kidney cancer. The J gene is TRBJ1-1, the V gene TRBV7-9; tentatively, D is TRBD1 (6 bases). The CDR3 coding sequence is TGTGCCAGCAGCTTAGGACTACCGGGTGTGGAGGGGGGCCCTGAAGCTTTCTTT. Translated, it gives CASSLGLPGVEGGPEAFF. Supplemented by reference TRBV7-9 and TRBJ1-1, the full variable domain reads DTGVSQNPRHKITKRGQNVTFRCDPISEHNRLYWYRQTLGQGPEFLTYFQNEAQLEKSRLLSDRFSAERPKGSFSTLEIQRTEQGDSAMYLCASSLGLPGVEGGPEAFFGQGTRLTVV.